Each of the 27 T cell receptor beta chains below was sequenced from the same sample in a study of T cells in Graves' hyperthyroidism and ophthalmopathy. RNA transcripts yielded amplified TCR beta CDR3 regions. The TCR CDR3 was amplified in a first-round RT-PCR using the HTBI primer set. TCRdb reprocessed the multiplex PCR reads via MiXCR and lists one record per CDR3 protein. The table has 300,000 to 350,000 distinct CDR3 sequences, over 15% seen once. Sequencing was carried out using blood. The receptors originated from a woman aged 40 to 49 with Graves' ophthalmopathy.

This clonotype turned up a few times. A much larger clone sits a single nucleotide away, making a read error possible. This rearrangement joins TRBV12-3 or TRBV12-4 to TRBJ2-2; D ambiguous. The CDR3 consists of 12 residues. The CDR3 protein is CVSTAAPGELFF. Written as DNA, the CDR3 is TGTGTCAGCACCGCAGCCCCCGGGGAGCTGTTTTTT.

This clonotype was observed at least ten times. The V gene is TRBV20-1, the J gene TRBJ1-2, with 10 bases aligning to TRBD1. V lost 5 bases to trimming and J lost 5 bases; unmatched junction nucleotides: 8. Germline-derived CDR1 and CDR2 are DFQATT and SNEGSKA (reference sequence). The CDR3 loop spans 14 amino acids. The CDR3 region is CSAGVRDRGYGYTF. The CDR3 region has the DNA TGCAGTGCTGGAGTCCGGGACAGGGGATATGGCTACACCTTC.

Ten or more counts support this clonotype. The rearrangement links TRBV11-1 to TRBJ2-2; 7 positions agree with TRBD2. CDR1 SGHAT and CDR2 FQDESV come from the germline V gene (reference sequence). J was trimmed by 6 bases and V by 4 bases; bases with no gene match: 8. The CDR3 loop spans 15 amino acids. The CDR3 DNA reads TGTGCCAGCAGCTCCCCGGGACTACATTCCGGGGAGCTGTTTTTT. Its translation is CASSSPGLHSGELFF.

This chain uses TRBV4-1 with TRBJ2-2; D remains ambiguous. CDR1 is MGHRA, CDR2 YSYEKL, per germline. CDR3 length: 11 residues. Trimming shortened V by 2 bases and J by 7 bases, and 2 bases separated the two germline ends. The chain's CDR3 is CASSQLGELFF. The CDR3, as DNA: TGCGCCAGCAGCCAACTCGGGGAGCTGTTTTTT.

The CDR3 DNA sequence: TGTGCCAGCGGGGGACTATCCTACGAGCAGTACTTC. It yields the protein CASGGLSYEQYF. V gene TRBV6-2 or TRBV6-3 combines with J gene TRBJ2-7; 7 nucleotides match TRBD2. V gave up 8 bases and J gave up 1 base; unmatched junction bases: 2. Germline V gene lookup returns CDR1 MNHEY and CDR2 SVGEGT. The CDR3 consists of 12 residues.

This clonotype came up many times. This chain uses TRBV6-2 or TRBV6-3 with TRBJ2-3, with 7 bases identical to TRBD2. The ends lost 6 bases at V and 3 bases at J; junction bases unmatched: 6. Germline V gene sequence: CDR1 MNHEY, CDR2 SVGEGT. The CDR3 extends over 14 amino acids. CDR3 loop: CASSYGRETDTQYF. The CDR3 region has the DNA TGTGCCAGCAGCTACGGGCGGGAGACAGATACGCAGTATTTT.

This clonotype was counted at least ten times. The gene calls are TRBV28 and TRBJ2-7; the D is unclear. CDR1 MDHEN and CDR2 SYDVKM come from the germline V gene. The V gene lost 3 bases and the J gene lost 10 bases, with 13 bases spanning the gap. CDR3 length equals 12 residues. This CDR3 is CASSFNGPAQYF. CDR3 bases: TGTGCCAGCAGTTTTAATGGGCCAGCTCAGTACTTC.

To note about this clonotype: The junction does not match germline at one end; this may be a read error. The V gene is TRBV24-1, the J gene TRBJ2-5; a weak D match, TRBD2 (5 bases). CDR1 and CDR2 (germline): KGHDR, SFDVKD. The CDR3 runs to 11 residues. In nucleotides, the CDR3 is TGTGCCAGCAGTTCTGAGCGGTCCCAGTACTTC. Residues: CASSSERSQYF.

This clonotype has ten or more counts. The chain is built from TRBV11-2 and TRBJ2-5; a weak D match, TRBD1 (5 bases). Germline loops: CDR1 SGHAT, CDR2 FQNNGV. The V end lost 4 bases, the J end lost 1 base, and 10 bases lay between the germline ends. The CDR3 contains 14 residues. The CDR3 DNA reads TGTGCCAGCAGCTCCCAGGGCGCCCAAGAGACCCAGTACTTC. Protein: CASSSQGAQETQYF.

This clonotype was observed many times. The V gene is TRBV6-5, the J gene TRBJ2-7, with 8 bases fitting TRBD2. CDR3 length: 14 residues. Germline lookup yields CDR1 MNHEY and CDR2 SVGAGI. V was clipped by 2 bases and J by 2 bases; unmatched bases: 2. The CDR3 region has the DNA TGTGCCAGCAGTTACACGGGAGGGCCCTACGAGCAGTACTTC. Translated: CASSYTGGPYEQYF.

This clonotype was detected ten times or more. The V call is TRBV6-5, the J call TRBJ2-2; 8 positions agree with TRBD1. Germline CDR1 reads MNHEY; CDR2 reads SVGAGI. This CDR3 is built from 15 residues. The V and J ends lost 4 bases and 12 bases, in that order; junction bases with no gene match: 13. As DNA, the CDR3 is TGTGCCAGCAGTTTTTGGACAGGGCCTCTCAAGAAGCTGTTTTTT. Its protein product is CASSFWTGPLKKLFF.

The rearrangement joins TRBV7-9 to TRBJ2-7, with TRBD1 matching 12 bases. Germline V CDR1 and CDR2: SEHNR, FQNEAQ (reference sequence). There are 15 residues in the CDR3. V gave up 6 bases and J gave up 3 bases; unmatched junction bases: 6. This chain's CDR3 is CASRWGTGGDYEQYF. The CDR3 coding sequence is TGTGCCAGCAGATGGGGGACAGGGGGCGACTACGAGCAGTACTTC.

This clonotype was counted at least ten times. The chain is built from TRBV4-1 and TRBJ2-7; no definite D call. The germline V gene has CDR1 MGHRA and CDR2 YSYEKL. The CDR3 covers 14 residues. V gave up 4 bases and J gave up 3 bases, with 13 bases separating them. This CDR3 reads CASSRNTGHYEQYF. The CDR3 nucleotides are TGCGCCAGCAGCCGTAATACCGGTCACTACGAGCAGTACTTC.

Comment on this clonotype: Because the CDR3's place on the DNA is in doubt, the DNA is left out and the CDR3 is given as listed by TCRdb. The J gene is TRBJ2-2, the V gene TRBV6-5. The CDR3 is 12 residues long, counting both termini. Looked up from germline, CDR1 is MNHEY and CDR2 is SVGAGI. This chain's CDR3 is CASSYSPGSCFF.

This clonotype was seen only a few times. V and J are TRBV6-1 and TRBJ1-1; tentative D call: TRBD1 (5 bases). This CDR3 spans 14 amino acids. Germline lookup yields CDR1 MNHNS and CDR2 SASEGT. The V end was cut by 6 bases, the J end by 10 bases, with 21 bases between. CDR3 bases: TGTGCCAGCAGGAAACCGGGGACCCTGGAGAGAGCTTTCTTT. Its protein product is CASRKPGTLERAFF.

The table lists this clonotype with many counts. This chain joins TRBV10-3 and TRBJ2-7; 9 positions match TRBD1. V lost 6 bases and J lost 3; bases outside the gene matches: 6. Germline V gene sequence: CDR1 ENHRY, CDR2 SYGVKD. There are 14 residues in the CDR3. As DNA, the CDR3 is TGTGCCATCAGACCCGACAGGGGGGACTACGAGCAGTACTTC. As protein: CAIRPDRGDYEQYF.

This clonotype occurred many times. The CDR3 bases are TGTGCCAGCAGCGTGGGGGGGAACACCGGGGAGCTGTTTTTT. Translated, it gives CASSVGGNTGELFF. The chain employs TRBV7-3 and TRBJ2-2; D is perhaps TRBD2 (6 bases). Trimming pared 5 bases from V and 1 base from J, leaving 8 bases between. Germline-derived CDR1 and CDR2 are SGHTA and FQGTGA. The CDR3 is 14 amino acids.

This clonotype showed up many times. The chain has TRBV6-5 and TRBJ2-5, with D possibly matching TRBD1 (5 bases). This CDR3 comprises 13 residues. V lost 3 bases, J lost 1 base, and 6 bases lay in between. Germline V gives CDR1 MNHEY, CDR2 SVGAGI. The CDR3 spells CASSYRGQETQYF. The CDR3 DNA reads TGTGCCAGCAGTTATAGGGGCCAAGAGACCCAGTACTTC.

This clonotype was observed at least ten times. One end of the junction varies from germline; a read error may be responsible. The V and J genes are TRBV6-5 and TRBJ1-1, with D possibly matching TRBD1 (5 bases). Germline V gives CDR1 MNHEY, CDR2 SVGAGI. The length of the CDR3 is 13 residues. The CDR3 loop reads CASSLKGNTEASF. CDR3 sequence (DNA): TGTGCCAGCAGTTTGAAGGGGAACACTGAAGCTTCCTTT.

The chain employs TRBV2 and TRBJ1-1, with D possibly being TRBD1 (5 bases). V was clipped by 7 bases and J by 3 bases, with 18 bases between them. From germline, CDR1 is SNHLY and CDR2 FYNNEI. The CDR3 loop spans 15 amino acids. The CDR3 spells CASKIPGWRDTEAFF. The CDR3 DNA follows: TGTGCCAGCAAGATTCCAGGGTGGAGGGACACTGAAGCTTTCTTT.

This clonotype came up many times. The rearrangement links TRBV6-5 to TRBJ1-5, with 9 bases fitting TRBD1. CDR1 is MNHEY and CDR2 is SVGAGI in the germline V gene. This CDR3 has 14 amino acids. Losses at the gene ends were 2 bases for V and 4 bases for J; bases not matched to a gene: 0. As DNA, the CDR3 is TGTGCCAGCAGTTACGACAGGGGGAATCAGCCCCAGCATTTT. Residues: CASSYDRGNQPQHF.

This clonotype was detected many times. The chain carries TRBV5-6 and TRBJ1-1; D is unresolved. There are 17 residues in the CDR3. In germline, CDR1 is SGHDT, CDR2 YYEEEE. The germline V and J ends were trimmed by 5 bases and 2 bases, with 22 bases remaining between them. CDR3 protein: CASRTGSRFLENTEAFF. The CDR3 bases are TGTGCCAGCAGAACCGGGAGCCGCTTTCTGGAAAACACTGAAGCTTTCTTT. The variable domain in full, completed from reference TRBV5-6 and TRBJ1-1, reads DAGVTQSPTHLIKTRGQQVTLRCSPKSGHDTVSWYQQALGQGPQFIFQYYEEEERQRGNFPDRFSGHQFPNYSSELNVNALLLGDSALYLCASRTGSRFLENTEAFFGQGTRLTVV.

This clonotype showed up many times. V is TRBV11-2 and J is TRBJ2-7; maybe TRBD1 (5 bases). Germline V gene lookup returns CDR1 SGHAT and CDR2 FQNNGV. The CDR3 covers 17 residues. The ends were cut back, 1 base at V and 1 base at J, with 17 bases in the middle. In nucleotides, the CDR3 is TGTGCCAGCAGCTTAGGGACATCTTTCATATCTTCCTACGAGCAGTACTTC. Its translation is CASSLGTSFISSYEQYF.

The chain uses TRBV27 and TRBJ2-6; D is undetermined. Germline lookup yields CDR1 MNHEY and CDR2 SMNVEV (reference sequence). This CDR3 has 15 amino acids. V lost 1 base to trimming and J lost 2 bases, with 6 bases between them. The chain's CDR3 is CASSLWQTGANVLTF. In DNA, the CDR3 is TGTGCCAGCAGTTTATGGCAAACTGGGGCCAACGTCCTGACTTTC. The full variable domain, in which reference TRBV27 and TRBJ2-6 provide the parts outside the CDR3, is EAQVTQNPRYLITVTGKKLTVTCSQNMNHEYMSWYRQDPGLGLRQIYYSMNVEVTDKGDVPEGYKVSRKEKRNFPLILESPSPNQTSLYFCASSLWQTGANVLTFGAGSRLTVL.

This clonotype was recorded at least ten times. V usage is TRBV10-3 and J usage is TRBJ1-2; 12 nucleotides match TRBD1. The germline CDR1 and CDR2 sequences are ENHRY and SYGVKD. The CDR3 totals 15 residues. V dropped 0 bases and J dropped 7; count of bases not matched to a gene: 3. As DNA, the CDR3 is TGTGCCATCAGTGAGTCGCGGGACAGGGGGCTTGGCTACACCTTC. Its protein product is CAISESRDRGLGYTF.

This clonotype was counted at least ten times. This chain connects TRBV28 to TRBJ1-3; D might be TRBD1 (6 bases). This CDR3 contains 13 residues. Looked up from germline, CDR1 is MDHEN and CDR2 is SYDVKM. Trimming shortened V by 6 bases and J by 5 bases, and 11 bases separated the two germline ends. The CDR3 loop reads CASSLRDRNTIYF. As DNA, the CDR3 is TGTGCCAGCAGCCTCCGGGACAGAAACACCATATATTTT.

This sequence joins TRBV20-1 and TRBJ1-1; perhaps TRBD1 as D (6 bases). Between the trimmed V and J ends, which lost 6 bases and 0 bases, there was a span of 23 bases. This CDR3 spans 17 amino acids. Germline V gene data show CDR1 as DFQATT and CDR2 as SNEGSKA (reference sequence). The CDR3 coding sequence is TGCAGTGCCGGAACAAGAGCGGGGACACCAGTGAACACTGAAGCTTTCTTT. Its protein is CSAGTRAGTPVNTEAFF.